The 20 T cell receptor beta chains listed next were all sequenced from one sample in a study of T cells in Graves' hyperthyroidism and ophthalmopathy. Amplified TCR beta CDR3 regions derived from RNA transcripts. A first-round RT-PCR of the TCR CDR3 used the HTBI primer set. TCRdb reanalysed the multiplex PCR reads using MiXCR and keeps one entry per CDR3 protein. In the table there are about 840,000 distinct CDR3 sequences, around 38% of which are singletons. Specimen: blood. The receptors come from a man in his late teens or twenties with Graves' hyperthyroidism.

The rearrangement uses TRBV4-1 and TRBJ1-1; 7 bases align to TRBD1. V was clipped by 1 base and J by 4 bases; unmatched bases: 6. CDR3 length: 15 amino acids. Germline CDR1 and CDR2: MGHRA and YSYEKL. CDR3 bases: TGCGCCAGCAGCCAAGGGAGAGAGGGGGCCACTGAAGCTTTCTTT. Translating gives CASSQGREGATEAFF.

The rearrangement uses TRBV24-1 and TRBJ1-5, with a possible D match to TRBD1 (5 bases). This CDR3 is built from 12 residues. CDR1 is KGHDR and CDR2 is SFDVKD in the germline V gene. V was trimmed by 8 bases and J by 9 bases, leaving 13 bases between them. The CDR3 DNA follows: TGTGCCACCAAGGGGATTGGTGGGCCCCAGCATTTT. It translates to CATKGIGGPQHF.

The DNA of the CDR3 is TGCAGTGCTGAGGGACTAGCGGGTGAAAAACTGTTTTTT. Its protein product is CSAEGLAGEKLFF. The gene calls are TRBV20-1 and TRBJ1-4; possible D gene TRBD1, 5 bases. Deletions cut 5 bases from V and 7 bases from J, with 14 bases between. CDR3 length equals 13 residues. Germline CDR1 reads DFQATT; CDR2 reads SNEGSKA (reference sequence).

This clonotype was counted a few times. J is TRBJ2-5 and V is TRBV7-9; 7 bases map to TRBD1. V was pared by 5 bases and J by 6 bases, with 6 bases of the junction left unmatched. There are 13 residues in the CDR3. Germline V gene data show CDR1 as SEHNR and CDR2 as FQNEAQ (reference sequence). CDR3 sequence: CASSQGVKQTQYF. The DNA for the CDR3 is TGTGCCAGCAGCCAGGGGGTGAAACAGACCCAGTACTTC.

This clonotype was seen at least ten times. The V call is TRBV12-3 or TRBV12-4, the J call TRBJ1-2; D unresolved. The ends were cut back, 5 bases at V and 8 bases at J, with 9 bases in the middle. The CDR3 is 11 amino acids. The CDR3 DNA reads TGTGCCAGCAGTCTTCGTGGGGGCTACACCTTC. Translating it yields CASSLRGGYTF.

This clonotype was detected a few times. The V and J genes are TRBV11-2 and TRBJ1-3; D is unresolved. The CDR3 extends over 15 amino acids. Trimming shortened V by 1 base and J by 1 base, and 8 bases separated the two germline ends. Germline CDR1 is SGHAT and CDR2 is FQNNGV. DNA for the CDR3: TGTGCCAGCAGCTTAGGCAAGCCATCTGGAAACACCATATATTTT. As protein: CASSLGKPSGNTIYF.

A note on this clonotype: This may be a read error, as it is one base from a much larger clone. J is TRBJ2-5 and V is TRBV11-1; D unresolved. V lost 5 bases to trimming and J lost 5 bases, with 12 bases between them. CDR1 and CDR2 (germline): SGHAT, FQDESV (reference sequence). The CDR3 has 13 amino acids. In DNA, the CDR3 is TGTGCCAGCAGCCGCGCTCGGCTGGAGACCCAGTACTTC. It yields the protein CASSRARLETQYF. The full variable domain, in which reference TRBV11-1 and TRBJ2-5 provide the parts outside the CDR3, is EAEVAQSPRYKITEKSQAVAFWCDPISGHATLYWYRQILGQGPELLVQFQDESVVDDSQLPKDRFSAERLKGVDSTLKIQPAELGDSAMYLCASSRARLETQYFGPGTRLLVL.

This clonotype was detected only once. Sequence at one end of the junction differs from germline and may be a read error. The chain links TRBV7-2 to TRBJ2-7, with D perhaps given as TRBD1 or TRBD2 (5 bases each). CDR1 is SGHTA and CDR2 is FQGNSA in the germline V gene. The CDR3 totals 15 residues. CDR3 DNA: TGTGCCAACAGCTTAGACCGGGACGGAACCTACGAGCAGTACTTC. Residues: CANSLDRDGTYEQYF.

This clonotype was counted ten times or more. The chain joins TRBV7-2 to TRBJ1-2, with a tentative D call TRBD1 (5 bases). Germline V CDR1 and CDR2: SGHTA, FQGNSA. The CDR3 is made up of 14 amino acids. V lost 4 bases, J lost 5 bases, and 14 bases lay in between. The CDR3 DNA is TGTGCCAGCAGCTCCCATGACAGTGTATATGGCTACACCTTC. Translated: CASSSHDSVYGYTF.

CDR3 bases: TGTGCCAGCAGCTCAGGGACTAGCGGGGGCCTGGAGCAGTACTTC. This translates into CASSSGTSGGLEQYF. The gene calls are TRBV5-5 and TRBJ2-7; the match to TRBD2 covers 14 bases. Trimming removed 3 bases from V and 7 bases from J; junction bases left unmatched: 6. CDR3 size: 15 residues. Germline loops: CDR1 SGHKS, CDR2 YYEKEE (reference sequence).

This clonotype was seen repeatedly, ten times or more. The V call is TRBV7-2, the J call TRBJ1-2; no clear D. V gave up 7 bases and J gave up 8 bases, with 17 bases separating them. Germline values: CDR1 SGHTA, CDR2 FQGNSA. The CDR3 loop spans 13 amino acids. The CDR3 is CASTRGGFWGYTF. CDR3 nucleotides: TGTGCCAGCACAAGAGGAGGGTTTTGGGGCTACACCTTC.

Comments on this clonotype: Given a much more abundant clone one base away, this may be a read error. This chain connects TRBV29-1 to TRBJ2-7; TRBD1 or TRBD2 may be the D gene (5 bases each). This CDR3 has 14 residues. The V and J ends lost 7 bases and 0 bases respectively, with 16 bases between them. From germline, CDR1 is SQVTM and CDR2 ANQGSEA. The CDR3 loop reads CSAAAWDGSYEQYF. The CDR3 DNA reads TGCAGCGCTGCGGCCTGGGACGGCTCCTACGAGCAGTACTTC.

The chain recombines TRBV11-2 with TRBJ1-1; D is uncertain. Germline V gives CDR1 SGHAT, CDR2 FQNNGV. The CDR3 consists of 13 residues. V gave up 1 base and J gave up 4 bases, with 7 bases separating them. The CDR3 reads CASSLAMSTEAFF. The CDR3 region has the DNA TGTGCCAGCAGCTTAGCGATGAGCACTGAAGCTTTCTTT. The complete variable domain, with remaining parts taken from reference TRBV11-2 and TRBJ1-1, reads EAGVAQSPRYKIIEKRQSVAFWCNPISGHATLYWYQQILGQGPKLLIQFQNNGVVDDSQLPKDRFSAERLKGVDSTLKIQPAKLEDSAVYLCASSLAMSTEAFFGQGTRLTVV.

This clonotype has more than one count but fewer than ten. CDR3 amino acids: CASTNPGTTNYGYTF. Here the CDR3 DNA reads TGTGCCAGCACCAACCCCGGGACAACCAACTATGGCTACACCTTC. This rearrangement joins TRBV5-5 to TRBJ1-2, with a possible D match to TRBD1 (6 bases). This CDR3 region has 15 residues. The germline V gene has CDR1 SGHKS and CDR2 YYEKEE (reference sequence). Trimming left V 6 bases short and J 2 bases short, with 17 bases between.

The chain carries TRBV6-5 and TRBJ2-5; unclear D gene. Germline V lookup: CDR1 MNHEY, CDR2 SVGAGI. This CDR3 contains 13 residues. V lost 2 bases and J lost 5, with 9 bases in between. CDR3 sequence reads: CASSYGIGETQYF. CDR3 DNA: TGTGCCAGCAGTTACGGAATCGGGGAGACCCAGTACTTC.

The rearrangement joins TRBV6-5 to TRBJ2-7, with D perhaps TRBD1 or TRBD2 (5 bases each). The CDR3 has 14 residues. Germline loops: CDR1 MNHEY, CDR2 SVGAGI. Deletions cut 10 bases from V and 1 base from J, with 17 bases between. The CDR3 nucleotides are TGTGCCATTAGGGGAGTCCCTCCTTCCTACGAGCAGTACTTC. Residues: CAIRGVPPSYEQYF.

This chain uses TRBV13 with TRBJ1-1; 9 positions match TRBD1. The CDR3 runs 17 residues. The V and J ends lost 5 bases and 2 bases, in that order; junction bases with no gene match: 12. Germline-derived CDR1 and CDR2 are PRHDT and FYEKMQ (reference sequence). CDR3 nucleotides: TGTGCCAGCAGCACCGGACAGGGGAGGGGATCAAACACTGAAGCTTTCTTT. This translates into CASSTGQGRGSNTEAFF.

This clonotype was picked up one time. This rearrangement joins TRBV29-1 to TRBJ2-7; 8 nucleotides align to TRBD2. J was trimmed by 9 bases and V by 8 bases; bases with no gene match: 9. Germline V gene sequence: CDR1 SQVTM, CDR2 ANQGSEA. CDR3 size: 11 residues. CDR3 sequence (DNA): TGCAGCTTAGCGGGGAAAGCGGTGCAGTACTTC. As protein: CSLAGKAVQYF.

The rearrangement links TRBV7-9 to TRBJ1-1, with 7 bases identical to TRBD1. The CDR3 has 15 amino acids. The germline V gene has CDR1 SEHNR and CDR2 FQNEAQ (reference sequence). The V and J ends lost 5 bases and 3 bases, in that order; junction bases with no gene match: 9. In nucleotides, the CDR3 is TGTGCCAGCAGCCCACTCGACAGGGCCTACACTGAAGCTTTCTTT. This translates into CASSPLDRAYTEAFF. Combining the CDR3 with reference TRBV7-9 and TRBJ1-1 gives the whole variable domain DTGVSQNPRHKITKRGQNVTFRCDPISEHNRLYWYRQTLGQGPEFLTYFQNEAQLEKSRLLSDRFSAERPKGSFSTLEIQRTEQGDSAMYLCASSPLDRAYTEAFFGQGTRLTVV.

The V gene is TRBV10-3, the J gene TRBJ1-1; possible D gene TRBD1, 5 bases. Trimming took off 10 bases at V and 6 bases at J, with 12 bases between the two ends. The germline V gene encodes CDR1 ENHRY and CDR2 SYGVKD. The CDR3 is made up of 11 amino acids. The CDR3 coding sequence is TGTGCCAGCCCTGACAGTTCTGAAGCTTTCTTT. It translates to CASPDSSEAFF.